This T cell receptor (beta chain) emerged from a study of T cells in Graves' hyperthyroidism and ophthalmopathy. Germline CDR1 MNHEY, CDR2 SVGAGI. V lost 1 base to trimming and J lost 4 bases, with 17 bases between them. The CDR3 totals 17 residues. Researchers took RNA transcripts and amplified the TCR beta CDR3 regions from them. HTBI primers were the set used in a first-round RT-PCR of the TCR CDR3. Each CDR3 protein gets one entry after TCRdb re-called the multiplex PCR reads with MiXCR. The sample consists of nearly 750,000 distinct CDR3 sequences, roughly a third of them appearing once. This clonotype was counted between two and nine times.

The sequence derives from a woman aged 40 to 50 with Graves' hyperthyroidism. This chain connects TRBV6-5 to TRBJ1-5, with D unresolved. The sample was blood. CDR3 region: CASSYYGSRLLNQPQHF. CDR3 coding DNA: TGTGCCAGCAGTTACTATGGGTCCAGGCTCCTTAATCAGCCCCAGCATTTT.